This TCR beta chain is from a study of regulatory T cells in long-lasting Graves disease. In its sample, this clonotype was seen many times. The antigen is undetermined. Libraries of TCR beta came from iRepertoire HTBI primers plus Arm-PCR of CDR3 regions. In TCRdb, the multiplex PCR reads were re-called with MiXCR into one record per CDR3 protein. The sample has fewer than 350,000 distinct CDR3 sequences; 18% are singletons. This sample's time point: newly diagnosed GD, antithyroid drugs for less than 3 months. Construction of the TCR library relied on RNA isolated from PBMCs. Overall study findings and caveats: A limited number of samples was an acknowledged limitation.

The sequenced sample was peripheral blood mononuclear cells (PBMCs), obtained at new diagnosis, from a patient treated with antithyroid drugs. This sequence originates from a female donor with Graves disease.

CDR3 residues: CASSFQGHNSPLHF. The CDR3 DNA reads as TGTGCCAGCAGTTTTCAGGGGCATAATTCACCCCTCCACTTT. The chain is built from TRBV12-3 or TRBV12-4 and TRBJ1-6; tentative D call: TRBD1 (6 bases). This CDR3 has 14 residues. The V gene lost 3 bases and the J gene lost 5 bases, with 8 bases spanning the gap.